This T cell receptor (beta chain) was sequenced during a study of blood T cell repertoires in COVID-19. Study-level information: COVID-19 samples, acute and convalescent, were from the United States, Italy and Spain. From T cells, B-cell-depleted T cells, or PBMCs came the material, which was cDNA or gDNA.

Per germline, CDR1 KGHSH and CDR2 LQKENI. The CDR3 runs to 16 residues. With 3 bases removed from V and 1 base from J, the gap between germline ends came to 15 bases. Authors' analysis steps: Estimates of nucleated cell counts were drawn from the amplification of reference gene primers. TCRdb keeps only in-frame clones here, not all; method: immunoSEQ multiplex PCR. V, J and clone size are those of that table, while D and trimming were read from the DNA. The sample has approximately 140,000 clones; 87% are singletons. V is TRBV18 and J is TRBJ1-2; D perhaps matches TRBD1 (5 bases). The sequenced sample was peripheral blood. The source is a woman aged 55-70 years with active or convalescent COVID-19. This chain's CDR3 is CASSPPRAAFNYGYTF. CDR3 nucleotide sequence: TGTGCCAGCTCACCTCCCAGGGCGGCCTTTAACTATGGCTACACCTTC.